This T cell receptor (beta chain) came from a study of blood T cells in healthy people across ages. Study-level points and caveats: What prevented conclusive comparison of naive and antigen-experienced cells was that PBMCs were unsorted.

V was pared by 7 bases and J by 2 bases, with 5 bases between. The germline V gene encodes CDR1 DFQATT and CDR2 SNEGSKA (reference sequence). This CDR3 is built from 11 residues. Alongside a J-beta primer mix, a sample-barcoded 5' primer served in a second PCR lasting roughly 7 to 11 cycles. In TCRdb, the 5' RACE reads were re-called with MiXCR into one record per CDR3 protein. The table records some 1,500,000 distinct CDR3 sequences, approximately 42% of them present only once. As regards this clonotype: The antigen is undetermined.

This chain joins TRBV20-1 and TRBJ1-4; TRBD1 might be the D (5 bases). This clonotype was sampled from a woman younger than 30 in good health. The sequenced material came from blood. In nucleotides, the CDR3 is TGCAGTGGGGGGACTAATGAAAAACTGTTTTTT. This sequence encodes CSGGTNEKLFF.